A selection of T cell receptor beta chains follows, all from one sample in a study of early T cells in non-severe SARS-CoV-2 infection. TCRdb redid the calling of the 5' RACE reads with MiXCR, one entry per CDR3 protein. The sample has about 81,000 distinct CDR3 sequences; about 6.5% are singletons. Sequences were obtained from whole blood. These receptors were taken from an adult who was a healthcare worker with PCR-confirmed SARS-CoV-2 infection or an uninfected control (not recorded which). Each CDR3 is given with its conserved first and last residue. The order of the fields is J gene, V gene, CDR3 protein.

J gene: TRBJ2-7
V gene: TRBV20-1
CDR3 protein: CSASGLEYEQYF

J gene: TRBJ2-1
V gene: TRBV29-1
CDR3 protein: CSVDRGMYNEQFF

J gene: TRBJ2-2
V gene: TRBV20-1
CDR3 protein: CSARGIAGGDTGELFF

J gene: TRBJ2-1
V gene: TRBV20-1
CDR3 protein: CSALRDYLDNEQFF

J gene: TRBJ2-5
V gene: TRBV12-3/TRBV12-4
CDR3 protein: CASSPDRGGTETQYF

J gene: TRBJ2-7
V gene: TRBV27
CDR3 protein: CASSQTGLASYEQYF

J gene: TRBJ2-5
V gene: TRBV5-1
CDR3 protein: CASSLATGGYETQYF

J gene: TRBJ2-2
V gene: TRBV7-2
CDR3 protein: CASSLGSANTGELFF

J gene: TRBJ1-3
V gene: TRBV9
CDR3 protein: CASSTEGTGGSDTIYF

J gene: TRBJ1-6
V gene: TRBV28
CDR3 protein: CASSGDRGLLSPLHF

J gene: TRBJ1-1
V gene: TRBV7-9
CDR3 protein: CASRHIGRMNTEAFF

J gene: TRBJ2-7
V gene: TRBV13
CDR3 protein: CASSSGRAGAYEQYF

J gene: TRBJ2-1
V gene: TRBV29-1
CDR3 protein: CSVVLPINEQFF

J gene: TRBJ2-3
V gene: TRBV28
CDR3 protein: CASGGLTDTQYF

J gene: TRBJ2-1
V gene: TRBV4-2
CDR3 protein: CASSQAGLGHNEQFF

J gene: TRBJ2-4
V gene: TRBV3-1
CDR3 protein: CASSHSVAKNIQYF